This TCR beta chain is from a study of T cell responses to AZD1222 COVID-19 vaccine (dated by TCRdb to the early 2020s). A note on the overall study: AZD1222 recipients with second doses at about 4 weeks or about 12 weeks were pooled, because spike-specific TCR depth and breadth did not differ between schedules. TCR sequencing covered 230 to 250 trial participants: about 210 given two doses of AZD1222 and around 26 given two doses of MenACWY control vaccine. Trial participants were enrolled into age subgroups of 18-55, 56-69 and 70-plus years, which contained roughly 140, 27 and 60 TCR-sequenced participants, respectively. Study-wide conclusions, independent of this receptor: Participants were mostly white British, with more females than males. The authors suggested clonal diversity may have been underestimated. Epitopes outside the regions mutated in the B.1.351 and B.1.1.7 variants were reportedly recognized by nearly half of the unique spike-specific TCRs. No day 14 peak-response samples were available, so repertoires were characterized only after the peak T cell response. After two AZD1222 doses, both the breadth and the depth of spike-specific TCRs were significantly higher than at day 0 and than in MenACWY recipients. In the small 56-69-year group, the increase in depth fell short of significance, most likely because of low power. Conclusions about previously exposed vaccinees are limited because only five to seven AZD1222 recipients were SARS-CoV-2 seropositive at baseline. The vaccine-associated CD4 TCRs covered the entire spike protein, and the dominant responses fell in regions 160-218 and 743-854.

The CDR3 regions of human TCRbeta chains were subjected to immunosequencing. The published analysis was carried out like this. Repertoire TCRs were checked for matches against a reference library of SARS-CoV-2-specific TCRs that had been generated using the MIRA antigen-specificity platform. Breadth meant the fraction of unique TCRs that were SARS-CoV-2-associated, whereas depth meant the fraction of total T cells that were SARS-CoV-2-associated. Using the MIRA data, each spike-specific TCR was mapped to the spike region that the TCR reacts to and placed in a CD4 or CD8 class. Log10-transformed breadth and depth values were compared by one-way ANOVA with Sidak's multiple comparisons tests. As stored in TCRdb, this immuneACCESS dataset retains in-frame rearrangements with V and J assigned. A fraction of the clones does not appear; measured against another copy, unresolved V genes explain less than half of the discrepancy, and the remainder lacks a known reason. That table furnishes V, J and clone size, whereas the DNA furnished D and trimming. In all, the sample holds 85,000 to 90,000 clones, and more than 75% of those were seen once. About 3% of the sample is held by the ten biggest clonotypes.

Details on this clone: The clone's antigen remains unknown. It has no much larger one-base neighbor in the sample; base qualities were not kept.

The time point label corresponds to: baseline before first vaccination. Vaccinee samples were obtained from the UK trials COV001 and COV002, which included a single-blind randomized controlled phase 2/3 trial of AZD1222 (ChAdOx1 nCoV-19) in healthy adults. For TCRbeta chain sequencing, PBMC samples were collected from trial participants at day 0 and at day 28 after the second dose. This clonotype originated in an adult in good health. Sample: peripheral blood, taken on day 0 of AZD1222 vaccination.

In nucleotides, the sequence is TGTGCCAGCTCGTCGACAGGGGGCTATGGCTACACCTTC. Its product reads: CASSSTGGYGYTF. This receptor chain uses TRBV11-3 and TRBJ1-2, with 9 middle bases fitting TRBD1. Compared with germline, V lacks 8 bases and J lacks 4 bases; bases without a gene match: 5. The germline V gene encodes CDR1 SGHNT and CDR2 YENEEA. The CDR3 has 13 amino acids, counting the end cysteine and phenylalanine. Only the CDR3 part of the read is kept: 39 bases, read in frame from the first base.